Reported below is one T cell receptor (beta chain). The CDR3 contains 16 residues. The germline V gene encodes CDR1 MGHRA and CDR2 YSYEKL. Trimming removed 0 bases from V and 7 bases from J, with 18 bases in between. Libraries were prepared by immunoSEQ multiplex PCR; TCRdb keeps only in-frame clonotypes and omits some of them. The sample holds 90,000 to 150,000 clones, 85% to 90% seen once. The data are from a study of cytomegalovirus exposure and HLA in healthy donors. The sequence was collected from a woman younger than 30 in good health and CMV-seropositive. Sequenced input: PBMCs. The rearrangement uses TRBV4-1 and TRBJ2-5; the D is unclear. CDR3 amino acids: CASSQDSEVPKVTQYF. CDR3 sequence (DNA): TGCGCCAGCAGCCAAGATTCCGAGGTCCCAAAAGTGACCCAGTACTTC.